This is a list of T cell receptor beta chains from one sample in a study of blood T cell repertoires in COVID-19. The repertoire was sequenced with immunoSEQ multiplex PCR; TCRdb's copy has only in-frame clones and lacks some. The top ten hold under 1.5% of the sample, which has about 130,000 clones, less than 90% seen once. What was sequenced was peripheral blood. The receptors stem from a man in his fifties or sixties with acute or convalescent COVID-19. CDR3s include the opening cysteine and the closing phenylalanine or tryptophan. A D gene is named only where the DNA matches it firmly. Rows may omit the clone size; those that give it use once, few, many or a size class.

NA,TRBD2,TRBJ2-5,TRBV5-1,TGCGCCAGCAGCAGGTCTAGCGGCGGCCAAGAGACCCAGTACTTC,CASSRSSGGQETQYF
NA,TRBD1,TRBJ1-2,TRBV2,TGTGCCAGTACCGGGACAGGGAACTATGGCTACACCTTC,CASTGTGNYGYTF
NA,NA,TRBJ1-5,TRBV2,TGTGCCAGCAGTGGGGGGCAGGGGAATCAGCCCCAGCATTTT,CASSGGQGNQPQHF
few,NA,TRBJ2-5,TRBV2,TGTGCCAGCAGTGTCGGGGAGACCCAGTACTTC,CASSVGETQYF
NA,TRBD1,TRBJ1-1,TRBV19,TGTGCCAGTAGGGGGGACAGGGGGGTTGTTACTGAAGCTTTCTTT,CASRGDRGVVTEAFF
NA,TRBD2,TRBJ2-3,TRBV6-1,TGTGCCAGCAGTGACGCTAGCGGGGGGGCGAATACGCAGTATTTT,CASSDASGGANTQYF
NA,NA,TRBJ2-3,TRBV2,TGTGCCAGCAGTGAAGTTGGCCAGGGCATCGATACGCAGTATTTT,CASSEVGQGIDTQYF
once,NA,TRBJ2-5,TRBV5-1,TGCGCCAGCAGCTTGGCCCCACAGAACCAAGAGACCCAGTACTTC,CASSLAPQNQETQYF
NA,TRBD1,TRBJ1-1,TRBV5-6,TGTGCCAGCAGCTTCCAGGGGGCGTTGAGCACTGAAGCTTTCTTT,CASSFQGALSTEAFF
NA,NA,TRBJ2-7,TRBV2,TGTGCCAGCAGTGAACCGGGACAACCTTACGAGCAGTACTTC,CASSEPGQPYEQYF
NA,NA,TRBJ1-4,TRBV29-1,TGCAGCGTTGAAGATCCGGGGAGTAATGAAAAACTGTTTTTT,CSVEDPGSNEKLFF
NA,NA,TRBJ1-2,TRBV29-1,TGCAGCGTCACAGGTACCCCGATTCGCTACACCTTC,CSVTGTPIRYTF
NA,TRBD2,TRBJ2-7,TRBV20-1,TGCAGTGCTAGTGTTTGGACTAGCGGGACCTACGAGCAGTACTTC,CSASVWTSGTYEQYF
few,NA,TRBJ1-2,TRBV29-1,TGCAGCGCGGGTCCAGACGGGTCCCATGGTGGCTACACCTTC,CSAGPDGSHGGYTF
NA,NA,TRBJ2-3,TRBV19,TGTGCCAGTAGTAGGGGCGGCACAGATACGCAGTATTTT,CASSRGGTDTQYF
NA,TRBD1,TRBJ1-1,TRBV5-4,TGTGCCAGCAGCTTCGGACAGGGGGCGACTGAAGCTTTCTTT,CASSFGQGATEAFF
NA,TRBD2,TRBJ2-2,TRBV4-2,TGTGCCAGCAGCCAAGAGATGCCAGCGGGAGGAGCTTACACCGGGGAGCTGTTTTTT,CASSQEMPAGGAYTGELFF
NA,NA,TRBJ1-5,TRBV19,TGTGCCAGTAGTATCTTCGTGGGCGGCAATCAGCCCCAGCATTTT,CASSIFVGGNQPQHF
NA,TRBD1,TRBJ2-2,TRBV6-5,TGTGCCAGCAGTCGACAGGGGGCATTCACCGGGGAGCTGTTTTTT,CASSRQGAFTGELFF
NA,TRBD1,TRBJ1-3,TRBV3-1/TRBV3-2,TGTGCCAGCAGCCAACGGGACAGGGGACGAAACACCATATATTTT,CASSQRDRGRNTIYF
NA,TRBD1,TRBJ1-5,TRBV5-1,TGCGCCAGCAGCTTGTCGGGACAGGGGAATCAGCCCCAGCATTTT,CASSLSGQGNQPQHF
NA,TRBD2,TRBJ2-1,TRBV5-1,TGCGCCAGCAGCTGGACTAGCGGGGGGAACAATGAGCAGTTCTTC,CASSWTSGGNNEQFF
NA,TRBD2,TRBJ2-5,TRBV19,TGTGCCAGTAGTTTTGCCGGACTAGCAGAAGAGACCCAGTACTTC,CASSFAGLAEETQYF
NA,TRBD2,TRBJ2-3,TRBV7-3,TGTGCCAGCAGCCGTAGCGGGGGGGCTGTAGATACGCAGTATTTT,CASSRSGGAVDTQYF
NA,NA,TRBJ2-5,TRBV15,TGTGCCACCAGCTCCCGTCGGGTCGGTATAGAGACCCAGTACTTC,CATSSRRVGIETQYF
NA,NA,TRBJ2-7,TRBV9,TGTGCCAGCGGAAAAACCTTCGGGGGTGTTCCCCCCTACGAGCAGTACTTC,CASGKTFGGVPPYEQYF
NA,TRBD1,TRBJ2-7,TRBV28,TGTGCCAGTACAGGGGGTCGACCCTACGAGCAGTACTTC,CASTGGRPYEQYF
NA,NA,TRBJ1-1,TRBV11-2,TGTGCCAGCAGCTTCGGGGAAGGGACTGAAGCTTTCTTT,CASSFGEGTEAFF
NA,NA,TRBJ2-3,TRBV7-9,TGTGCCAGCAGCTTAAGCAGGGGGGCCCTCGGCACAGATACGCAGTATTTT,CASSLSRGALGTDTQYF